This T cell receptor beta chain was found in a study of Ad26.COV2.S vaccination and SARS-CoV-2 variants. Points on this clone: The antigen is not known.

Assay: immunoSEQ multiplex PCR; the TCRdb copy retains only in-frame clones and omits some. The sample contains hundreds of thousands of clones, 70% to 90% of which appear only once. Study-level results: Non-spike TCR breadth did not differ much between vaccine and placebo recipients. Spike-specific TCR breadth ran higher among vaccine recipients than placebo recipients.

Indicated treatment: around 19 received Ad26.COV2.S at low or high dose, single or two shots; several received placebo; per-sample allocation not given. At day 63 after the first vaccine or placebo injection, samples were drawn. The sequence came from a person between 18 and 59 years old who received the Ad26.COV2.S COVID-19 vaccine or a placebo. The material sequenced was peripheral blood, taken in a trial of Ad26.COV2.S vaccine versus placebo.

The CDR3 DNA reads TGTGCCACGAGCAGGACCGGGGAGCTGTTTTTT. Encoded protein: CATSRTGELFF. The V call is TRBV19, the J call TRBJ2-2; the D is unclear. The ends were cut back, 10 bases at V and 5 bases at J, with 8 bases in the middle. Germline V lookup: CDR1 LNHDA, CDR2 SQIVND (reference sequence). The CDR3 covers 11 residues.